This entry lists 29 T cell receptor beta chains sequenced from one sample in a study of T cells in Graves' hyperthyroidism and ophthalmopathy. Regions amplified from RNA transcripts were the TCR beta CDR3 regions. Initially, a first-round RT-PCR of the TCR CDR3 employed the HTBI primer set. MiXCR, applied by TCRdb to the multiplex PCR reads, yields one record per CDR3 protein. The repertoire consists of some 370,000 distinct CDR3 sequences, with over 12% occurring once and the leading ten covering 28%. The specimen was blood. The origin of the receptors is a man in his forties or fifties with Graves' ophthalmopathy.

This clonotype was found many times. This chain joins TRBV2 and TRBJ2-7, with 11 bases identical to TRBD2. V shed 4 bases, J shed 2 bases, and the junction held 1 base outside the gene matches. The V gene's germline CDR1 is SNHLY and CDR2 FYNNEI. The CDR3 loop spans 14 amino acids. CDR3 nucleotide sequence: TGTGCCAGCAGTGGGGGACTAGCGGCCTACGAGCAGTACTTC. It codes for CASSGGLAAYEQYF.

This clonotype has a handful of counts. This chain links TRBV28 with TRBJ2-1, with D tentatively TRBD2 (5 bases). Germline lookup yields CDR1 MDHEN and CDR2 SYDVKM. The CDR3 loop spans 16 amino acids. Trimming removed 6 bases from V and 2 bases from J, with 17 bases in between. For the CDR3, the DNA is TGTGCCAGCAGAATGGGAGAGTCGGTTGCCTACAATGAGCAGTTCTTC. It is translated as CASRMGESVAYNEQFF.

This clonotype was counted between two and nine times. This rearrangement joins TRBV10-3 to TRBJ1-5; D perhaps matches TRBD1 (6 bases). The V and J ends lost 3 bases and 3 bases respectively, with 9 bases between them. This CDR3 is 14 amino acids long. Germline CDR1 is ENHRY and CDR2 is SYGVKD. Here the CDR3 reads CAISDRGPNQPQHF. The CDR3 DNA follows: TGTGCCATCAGTGACAGGGGTCCCAATCAGCCCCAGCATTTT.

The table lists this clonotype with many counts. V usage is TRBV3-1 and J usage is TRBJ1-2; D unclear. Germline loops: CDR1 LGHDT, CDR2 YNNKEL (reference sequence). There are 13 residues in the CDR3. V was clipped by 0 bases and J by 4 bases, with 6 bases between them. As DNA, the CDR3 is TGTGCCAGCAGCCAAGATCCGGGCTATGGCTACACCTTC. Encoded protein: CASSQDPGYGYTF. Complete variable domain (other parts from reference TRBV3-1 and TRBJ1-2): DTAVSQTPKYLVTQMGNDKSIKCEQNLGHDTMYWYKQDSKKFLKIMFSYNNKELIINETVPNRFSPKSPDKAHLNLHINSLELGDSAVYFCASSQDPGYGYTFGSGTRLTVV.

This clonotype appeared many times. The chain couples TRBV7-2 to TRBJ2-7; D gene uncertain. The V gene's germline CDR1 is SGHTA and CDR2 FQGNSA. The V end was cut by 6 bases, the J end by 0 bases, with 15 bases between. The CDR3 loop spans 15 amino acids. The DNA of the CDR3 is TGTGCCAGCAGTACAACTGGCTGGAGCTCCTACGAGCAGTACTTC. Its protein product is CASSTTGWSSYEQYF.

This clonotype showed up just a few times. The V and J genes are TRBV4-1 and TRBJ2-1; 7 bases map to TRBD2. V gave up 0 bases and J gave up 4 bases; unmatched junction bases: 3. The germline gives CDR1 MGHRA, CDR2 YSYEKL. The CDR3 is 15 residues long. The CDR3 sequence: CASSQEAGPYNEQFF. The DNA for the CDR3 is TGCGCCAGCAGCCAAGAAGCGGGGCCATACAATGAGCAGTTCTTC.

This clonotype was counted a few times. The rearrangement joins TRBV19 to TRBJ1-5; TRBD1 might be the D (5 bases). This CDR3 is 15 amino acids long. Trimming stripped 3 bases from V and 1 base from J, with 10 bases between. Germline V gene sequence: CDR1 LNHDA, CDR2 SQIVND (reference sequence). CDR3 amino acids: CASSIARVSNQPQHF. In DNA form, the CDR3 reads TGTGCCAGTAGTATTGCCAGGGTAAGCAATCAGCCCCAGCATTTT. The full variable domain, in which reference TRBV19 and TRBJ1-5 provide the parts outside the CDR3, is DGGITQSPKYLFRKEGQNVTLSCEQNLNHDAMYWYRQDPGQGLRLIYYSQIVNDFQKGDIAEGYSVSREKKESFPLTVTSAQKNPTAFYLCASSIARVSNQPQHFGDGTRLSIL.

This rearrangement joins TRBV3-1 to TRBJ2-2; 9 positions match TRBD1. CDR1 LGHDT and CDR2 YNNKEL come from the germline V gene (reference sequence). Unmatched junction bases numbered 12, after V lost 10 bases and J lost 6 bases. The CDR3 sequence is 15 residues long. CDR3 nucleotide sequence: TGTGCCATCACCCTAGGGACAGGGAGGGCCGGGGAGCTGTTTTTT. It codes for CAITLGTGRAGELFF.

This clonotype came up many times. The chain employs TRBV18 and TRBJ2-4; D remains ambiguous. This CDR3 region has 16 residues. V dropped 1 base and J dropped 0 bases, with 10 bases sitting between them. Germline CDR1 is KGHSH and CDR2 is LQKENI. In nucleotides, the CDR3 is TGTGCCAGCTCACCACAGGAACAGCTAGCCAAAAACATTCAGTACTTC. Amino acids: CASSPQEQLAKNIQYF.

This clonotype was seen at least ten times. This chain uses TRBV29-1 with TRBJ2-1, with D perhaps TRBD2 (6 bases). The length of the CDR3 is 13 residues. Germline V lookup: CDR1 SQVTM, CDR2 ANQGSEA. The germline V and J ends were trimmed by 4 bases and 4 bases, with 11 bases remaining between them. The CDR3 sequence is CSVVGSSYNEQFF. CDR3 nucleotide sequence: TGCAGCGTTGTCGGGAGTAGTTACAATGAGCAGTTCTTC.

This clonotype was found many times. The J gene is TRBJ2-7, the V gene TRBV14, with D possibly being TRBD2 (5 bases). Trimming left V 2 bases short and J 5 bases short, with 16 bases between. The length of the CDR3 is 15 residues. Germline CDR1 and CDR2: SGHDN and FVKESK. CDR3 sequence reads: CASSQSRGSGHEQYF. In nucleotides, the CDR3 is TGTGCCAGCAGCCAAAGCCGGGGATCAGGCCACGAGCAGTACTTC.

In this sample, this clonotype turned up a few times. V and J are TRBV7-9 and TRBJ2-5, with 9 bases aligning to TRBD2. The junction had 11 bases not matched to a gene; V was cut back by 9 bases and J by 3 bases. This CDR3 spans 15 amino acids. Germline-derived CDR1 and CDR2 are SEHNR and FQNEAQ (reference sequence). CDR3 region: CASKHSGSTEETQYF. The CDR3 DNA is TGTGCCAGTAAACATAGCGGGAGTACCGAAGAGACCCAGTACTTC.

The chain has TRBV27 and TRBJ2-7; D call uncertain. Germline V gene sequence: CDR1 MNHEY, CDR2 SMNVEV (reference sequence). The CDR3 extends over 15 amino acids. The V and J ends lost 1 base and 2 bases respectively, with 12 bases between them. The CDR3 DNA reads TGTGCCAGCAGTTTATTGCTTGGGGAAGCCTACGAGCAGTACTTC. It translates to CASSLLLGEAYEQYF.

This clonotype was observed many times. This rearrangement joins TRBV12-3 or TRBV12-4 to TRBJ1-5; possibly TRBD1 for D (6 bases). The CDR3 is 15 amino acids. With 3 bases removed from V and 6 bases from J, the gap between germline ends came to 15 bases. CDR3 residues: CASSLGARGGQPQHF. In nucleotides, the CDR3 is TGTGCCAGCAGTTTGGGGGCCAGGGGCGGTCAGCCCCAGCATTTT.

This clonotype appeared many times. The chain links TRBV6-1 to TRBJ1-1; no clear D. The CDR3 sequence is 17 residues long. The V gene's germline CDR1 is MNHNS and CDR2 SASEGT. Deletions cut 2 bases from V and 1 base from J, with 17 bases between. CDR3 nucleotides: TGTGCCAGCAGTGAACTGACGTTAGAGAGAGGGAACACTGAAGCTTTCTTT. Its translation: CASSELTLERGNTEAFF.

In the case of this clonotype: A single base separates this from a much larger clone, so it may be a read error. This chain links TRBV3-1 with TRBJ2-1; tentatively, D is TRBD1 (5 bases). The V end lost 3 bases, the J end lost 12 bases, and 15 bases lay between the germline ends. This CDR3 is built from 13 residues. The germline CDR1 and CDR2 sequences are LGHDT and YNNKEL (reference sequence). The CDR3 is CASSHESVQGQFF. The CDR3 nucleotides read TGTGCCAGCAGCCATGAAAGTGTGCAGGGGCAGTTCTTC.

This chain links TRBV27 with TRBJ1-2, with 7 nucleotides matching TRBD1. Germline V gene lookup returns CDR1 MNHEY and CDR2 SMNVEV (reference sequence). The trim removed 6 bases at V and 1 base at J, leaving 11 bases unmatched. CDR3 length: 16 residues. Written as DNA, the CDR3 is TGTGCCAGCAGGGGGGGGGGCAGGGGGTTTAACTATGGCTACACCTTC. It encodes CASRGGGRGFNYGYTF.

This clonotype was observed a few times. The chain couples TRBV5-8 to TRBJ1-6; maybe TRBD1 (6 bases). This CDR3 comprises 16 residues. The V end lost 3 bases, the J end lost 6 bases, and 16 bases lay between the germline ends. Germline V gene data show CDR1 as SGHTS and CDR2 as YDEGEE. The CDR3 coding sequence is TGTGCCAGCAGCTGGTGGACAGCTTCTCCTAATTCACCCCTCCACTTT. Its translation is CASSWWTASPNSPLHF.

This clonotype has a count of ten or more. This rearrangement joins TRBV11-2 to TRBJ2-3; 9 positions agree with TRBD2. Germline lookup yields CDR1 SGHAT and CDR2 FQNNGV. The trim removed 5 bases at V and 2 bases at J, leaving 2 bases unmatched. The CDR3 has 14 amino acids. The CDR3 spells CASSRGRVTDTQYF. In DNA, the CDR3 is TGTGCCAGCAGCCGCGGGAGGGTCACAGATACGCAGTATTTT.

The rearrangement joins TRBV7-9 to TRBJ1-2, with D unresolved. The CDR3 consists of 12 residues. The V and J ends lost 7 bases and 5 bases respectively, with 11 bases between them. The V gene's germline CDR1 is SEHNR and CDR2 FQNEAQ (reference sequence). Here the CDR3 DNA reads TGTGCCAGCACCCATGACTTTTATGGCTACACCTTC. It is translated as CASTHDFYGYTF.

This clonotype was counted at least ten times. This chain links TRBV6-6 with TRBJ2-7; D perhaps matches TRBD1 (6 bases). The V end was cut by 0 bases, the J end by 2 bases, with 11 bases between. In germline, CDR1 is MNHNY, CDR2 SVGAGI (reference sequence). The CDR3 sequence is 15 residues long. Here the CDR3 DNA reads TGTGCCAGCAGTTACTCAGACAGGAGAGCCTACGAGCAGTACTTC. This encodes CASSYSDRRAYEQYF.

V usage is TRBV19 and J usage is TRBJ1-3; D is uncertain. V was cut by 7 bases and J by 1 base, with 8 bases left in between. CDR1 is LNHDA and CDR2 is SQIVND in the germline V gene (reference sequence). This CDR3 comprises 13 residues. Written as DNA, the CDR3 is TGTGCCAGTACGTGGACTTCTGGAAACACCATATATTTT. This codes for CASTWTSGNTIYF.

The V and J genes are TRBV9 and TRBJ2-2; maybe TRBD2 (5 bases). V was clipped by 7 bases and J by 6 bases, with 16 bases between them. Per germline, CDR1 SGDLS and CDR2 YYNGEE. This CDR3 region has 14 residues. The CDR3 loop is CASRDSRVSGELFF. The CDR3 coding sequence is TGTGCCAGCCGGGATAGCCGTGTATCCGGGGAGCTGTTTTTT. The whole variable domain, filled in from reference TRBV9 and TRBJ2-2, reads DSGVTQTPKHLITATGQRVTLRCSPRSGDLSVYWYQQSLDQGLQFLIQYYNGEERAKGNILERFSAQQFPDLHSELNLSSLELGDSALYFCASRDSRVSGELFFGEGSRLTVL.

Regarding this clonotype: Possible read error: a much larger clone is one base away. The chain recombines TRBV28 with TRBJ1-5; no firm D call. This CDR3 has 14 residues. Germline lookup yields CDR1 MDHEN and CDR2 SYDVKM. V was pared by 7 bases and J by 7 bases, with 17 bases between. The CDR3, as DNA: TGTGCCAGCACCCCACAGTGTGCGGGACAGCCCCAGCATTTT. It translates to CASTPQCAGQPQHF.

This clonotype has just a few counts. This chain connects TRBV25-1 to TRBJ2-6, with D possibly matching TRBD1 (6 bases). There are 15 residues in the CDR3. Germline V gives CDR1 MGHDK, CDR2 SYGVNS. V lost 1 base, J lost 4 bases, and 8 bases lay in between. The CDR3 reads CASSESGVGANVLTF. The CDR3 nucleotides are TGTGCCAGCAGTGAATCAGGGGTCGGGGCCAACGTCCTGACTTTC.

This clonotype turned up a few times. This chain links TRBV19 with TRBJ1-1; maybe TRBD1 (5 bases). Germline V gene data show CDR1 as LNHDA and CDR2 as SQIVND (reference sequence). Deletions cut 7 bases from V and 0 bases from J, with 12 bases between. The CDR3 consists of 14 residues. CDR3 coding DNA: TGTGCCAGTACCTCAGACAGATTGAACACTGAAGCTTTCTTT. This sequence encodes CASTSDRLNTEAFF.

This clonotype was seen more than once but under ten times. The genes are TRBV27 and TRBJ1-6, with a tentative D call TRBD1 (5 bases). Germline values: CDR1 MNHEY, CDR2 SMNVEV (reference sequence). Trimming left V 3 bases short and J 8 bases short, with 14 bases between. There are 15 residues in the CDR3. In nucleotides, the CDR3 is TGTGCCAGCAGTTTCCAGGGAGGATTGGATTCACCCCTCCACTTT. Translated, it gives CASSFQGGLDSPLHF.

In this sample, this clonotype turned up once. Being one base from a much bigger clone, this may be a read error. The CDR3 spells CASSFQGSDGELFF. The CDR3 coding sequence is TGTGCCAGCAGCTTTCAGGGGTCTGACGGGGAGCTGTTTTTT. V and J are TRBV7-9 and TRBJ2-2, with D perhaps TRBD1 (6 bases). Looked up from germline, CDR1 is SEHNR and CDR2 is FQNEAQ (reference sequence). The CDR3 has 14 residues. With 3 bases removed from V and 7 bases from J, the gap between germline ends came to 12 bases.

This clonotype was found many times. The CDR3 nucleotides read TGTGCCACCAGCAGACAGGGCGCCGGAGAGACCCAGTACTTC. Its translation: CATSRQGAGETQYF. The chain links TRBV15 to TRBJ2-5, with D tentatively TRBD1 (5 bases). CDR3 size: 14 residues. The V gene's germline CDR1 is LNHNV and CDR2 YYDKDF (reference sequence). Trimming stripped 2 bases from V and 4 bases from J, with 11 bases between.